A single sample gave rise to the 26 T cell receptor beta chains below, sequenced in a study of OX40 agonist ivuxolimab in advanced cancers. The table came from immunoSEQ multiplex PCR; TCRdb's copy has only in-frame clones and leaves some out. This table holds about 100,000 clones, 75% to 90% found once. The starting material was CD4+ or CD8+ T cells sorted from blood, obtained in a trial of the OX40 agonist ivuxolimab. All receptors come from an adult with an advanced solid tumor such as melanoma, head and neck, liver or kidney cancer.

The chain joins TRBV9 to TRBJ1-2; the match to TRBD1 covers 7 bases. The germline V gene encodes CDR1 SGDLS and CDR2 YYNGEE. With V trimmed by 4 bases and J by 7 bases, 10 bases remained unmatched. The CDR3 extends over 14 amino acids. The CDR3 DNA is TGTGCCAGCAGCCCCGAGGGACAGTTCGGTGGCTACACCTTC. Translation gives CASSPEGQFGGYTF.

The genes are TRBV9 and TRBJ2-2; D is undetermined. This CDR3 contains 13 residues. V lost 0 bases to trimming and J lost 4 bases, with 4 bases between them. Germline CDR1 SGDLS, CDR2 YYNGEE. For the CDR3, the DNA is TGTGCCAGCAGCGTAGAAATCACCGGGGAGCTGTTTTTT. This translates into CASSVEITGELFF.

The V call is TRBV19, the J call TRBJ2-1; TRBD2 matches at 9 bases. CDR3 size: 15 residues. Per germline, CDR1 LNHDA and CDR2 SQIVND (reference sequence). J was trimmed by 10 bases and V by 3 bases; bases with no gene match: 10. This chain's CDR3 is CASSMKGLATGEQFF. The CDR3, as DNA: TGTGCCAGTAGTATGAAGGGACTAGCTACGGGGGAGCAGTTCTTC.

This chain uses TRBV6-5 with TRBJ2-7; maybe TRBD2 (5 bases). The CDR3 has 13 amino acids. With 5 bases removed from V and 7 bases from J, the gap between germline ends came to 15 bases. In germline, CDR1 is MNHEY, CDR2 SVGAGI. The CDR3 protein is CASSPNRGGEQYF. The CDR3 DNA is TGTGCCAGCAGTCCAAACCGGGGTGGGGAGCAGTACTTC.

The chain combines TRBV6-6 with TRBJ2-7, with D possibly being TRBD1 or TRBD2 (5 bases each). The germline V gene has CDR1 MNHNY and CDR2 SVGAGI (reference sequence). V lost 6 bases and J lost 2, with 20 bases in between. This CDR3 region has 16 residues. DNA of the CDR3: TGTGCCAGCAGCTTGGGGACGGAACACTCCACCTACGAGCAGTACTTC. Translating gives CASSLGTEHSTYEQYF.

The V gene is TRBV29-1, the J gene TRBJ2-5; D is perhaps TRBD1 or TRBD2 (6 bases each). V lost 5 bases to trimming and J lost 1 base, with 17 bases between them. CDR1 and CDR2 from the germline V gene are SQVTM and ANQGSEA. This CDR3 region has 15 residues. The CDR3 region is CSVRVRGGTQETQYF. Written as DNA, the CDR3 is TGCAGCGTTCGTGTCCGAGGGGGGACCCAAGAGACCCAGTACTTC.

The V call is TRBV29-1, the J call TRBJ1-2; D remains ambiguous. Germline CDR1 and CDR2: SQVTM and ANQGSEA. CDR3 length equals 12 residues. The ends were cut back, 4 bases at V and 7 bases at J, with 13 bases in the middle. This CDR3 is CSVVSGNRGYTF. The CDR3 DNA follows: TGCAGCGTTGTCTCGGGGAATCGTGGCTACACCTTC.

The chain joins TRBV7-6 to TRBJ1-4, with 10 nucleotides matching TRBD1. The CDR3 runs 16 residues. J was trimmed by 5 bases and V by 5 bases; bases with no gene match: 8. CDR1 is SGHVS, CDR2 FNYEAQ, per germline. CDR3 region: CASSGGTGVANEKLFF. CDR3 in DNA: TGTGCCAGCAGCGGCGGGACAGGGGTCGCAAATGAAAAACTGTTTTTT.

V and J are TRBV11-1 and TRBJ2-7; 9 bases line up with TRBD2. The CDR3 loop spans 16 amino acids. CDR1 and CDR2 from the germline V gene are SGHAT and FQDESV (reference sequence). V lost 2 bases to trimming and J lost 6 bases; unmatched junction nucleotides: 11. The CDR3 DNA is TGTGCCAGCAGCTTATCCGGACTAGCGAGTGCCACCGAGCAGTACTTC. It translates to CASSLSGLASATEQYF.

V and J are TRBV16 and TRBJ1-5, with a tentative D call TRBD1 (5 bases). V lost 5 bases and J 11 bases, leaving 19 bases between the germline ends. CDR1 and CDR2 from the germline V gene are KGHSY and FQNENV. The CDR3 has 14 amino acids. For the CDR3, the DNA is TGTGCCAGCAGCTCGGCGAGGGGATCAGCGGCCCAGCATTTT. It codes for CASSSARGSAAQHF.

CDR3 in amino acids: CASSQVQGATDTQYF. CDR3 sequence (DNA): TGTGCCAGCAGTCAAGTACAGGGGGCTACAGATACGCAGTATTTT. V usage is TRBV28 and J usage is TRBJ2-3, with 9 bases matching TRBD1. Germline CDR1 MDHEN, CDR2 SYDVKM. The CDR3 has 15 amino acids. Trimming cost V 5 bases and J 3 bases; bases outside gene matches: 6.

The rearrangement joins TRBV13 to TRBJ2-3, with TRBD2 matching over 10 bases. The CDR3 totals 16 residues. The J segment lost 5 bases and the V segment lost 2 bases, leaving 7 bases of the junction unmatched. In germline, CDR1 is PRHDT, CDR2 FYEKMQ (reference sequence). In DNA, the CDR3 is TGTGCCAGCAGCTTATGGGCTAGCGGGGGAAGAGATACGCAGTATTTT. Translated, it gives CASSLWASGGRDTQYF. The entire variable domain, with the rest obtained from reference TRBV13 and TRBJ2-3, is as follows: AAGVIQSPRHLIKEKRETATLKCYPIPRHDTVYWYQQGPGQDPQFLISFYEKMQSDKGSIPDRFSAQQFSDYHSELNMSSLELGDSALYFCASSLWASGGRDTQYFGPGTRLTVL.

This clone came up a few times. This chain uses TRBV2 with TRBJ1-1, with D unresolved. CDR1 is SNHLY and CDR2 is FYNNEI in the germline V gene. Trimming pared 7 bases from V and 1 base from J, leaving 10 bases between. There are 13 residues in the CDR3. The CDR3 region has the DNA TGTGCCAGCATCTTGGCGGAGAACACTGAAGCTTTCTTT. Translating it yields CASILAENTEAFF.

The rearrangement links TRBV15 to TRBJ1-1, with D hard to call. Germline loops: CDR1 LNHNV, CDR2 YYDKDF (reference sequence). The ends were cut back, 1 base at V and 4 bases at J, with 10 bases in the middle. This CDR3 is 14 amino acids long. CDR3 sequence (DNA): TGTGCCACCAGCAGAGGTTCTTGGGGCACTGAAGCTTTCTTT. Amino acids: CATSRGSWGTEAFF. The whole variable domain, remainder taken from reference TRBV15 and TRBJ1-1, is DAMVIQNPRYQVTQFGKPVTLSCSQTLNHNVMYWYQQKSSQAPKLLFHYYDKDFNNEADTPDNFQSRRPNTSFCFLDIRSPGLGDTAMYLCATSRGSWGTEAFFGQGTRLTVV.

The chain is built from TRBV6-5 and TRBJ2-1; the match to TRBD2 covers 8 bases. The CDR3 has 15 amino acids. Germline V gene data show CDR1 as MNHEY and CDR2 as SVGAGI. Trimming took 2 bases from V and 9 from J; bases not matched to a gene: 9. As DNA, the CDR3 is TGTGCCAGCAGTTACGGGGCGGGGGGTTCGGTTGAGCAGTTCTTC. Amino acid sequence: CASSYGAGGSVEQFF.

The chain's CDR3 is CASSSLGLAGSHEQFF. In DNA form, the CDR3 reads TGTGCCAGCAGCTCCCTGGGACTAGCGGGAAGCCATGAGCAGTTCTTC. This rearrangement joins TRBV7-3 to TRBJ2-1; the match to TRBD2 covers 13 bases. Germline V gene sequence: CDR1 SGHTA, CDR2 FQGTGA. The CDR3 length is 16 residues. Losses at the gene ends were 4 bases for V and 8 bases for J; bases not matched to a gene: 8. The whole variable domain, remainder taken from reference TRBV7-3 and TRBJ2-1, is GAGVSQTPSNKVTEKGKYVELRCDPISGHTALYWYRQSLGQGPEFLIYFQGTGAADDSGLPNDRFFAVRPEGSVSTLKIQRTERGDSAVYLCASSSLGLAGSHEQFFGPGTRLTVL.

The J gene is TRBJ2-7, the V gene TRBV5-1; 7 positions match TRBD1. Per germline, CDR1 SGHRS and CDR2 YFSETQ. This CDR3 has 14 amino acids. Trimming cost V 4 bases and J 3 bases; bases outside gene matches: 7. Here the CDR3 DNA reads TGCGCCAGCAGCATCTCCGGGACAGTCTACGAGCAGTACTTC. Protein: CASSISGTVYEQYF.

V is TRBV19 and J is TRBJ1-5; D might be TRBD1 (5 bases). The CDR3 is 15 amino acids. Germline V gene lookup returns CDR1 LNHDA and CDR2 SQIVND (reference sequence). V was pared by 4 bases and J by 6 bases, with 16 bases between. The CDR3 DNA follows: TGTGCCAGTAGTAAGGCAACAGGTTTATTTCAGCCCCAGCATTTT. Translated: CASSKATGLFQPQHF.

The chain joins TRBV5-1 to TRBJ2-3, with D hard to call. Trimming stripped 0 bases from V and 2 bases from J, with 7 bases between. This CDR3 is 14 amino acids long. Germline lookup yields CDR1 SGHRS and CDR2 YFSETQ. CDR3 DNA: TGCGCCAGCAGCTTGGTTTCTACCACAGATACGCAGTATTTT. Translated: CASSLVSTTDTQYF.

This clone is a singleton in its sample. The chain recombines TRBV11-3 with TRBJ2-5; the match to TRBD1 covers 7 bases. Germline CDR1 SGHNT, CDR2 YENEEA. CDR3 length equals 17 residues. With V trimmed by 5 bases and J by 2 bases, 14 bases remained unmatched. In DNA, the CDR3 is TGTGCCAGCAGCCCCGGCCGCCGAGACAGGGTTCAAGAGACCCAGTACTTC. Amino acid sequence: CASSPGRRDRVQETQYF.

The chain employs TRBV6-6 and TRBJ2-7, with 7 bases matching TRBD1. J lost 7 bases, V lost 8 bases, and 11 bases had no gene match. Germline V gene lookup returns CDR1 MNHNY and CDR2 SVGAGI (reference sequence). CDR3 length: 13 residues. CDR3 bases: TGTGCCAGCTGTACAGGGGTAAGCAGAGAGCAGTACTTC. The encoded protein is CASCTGVSREQYF.

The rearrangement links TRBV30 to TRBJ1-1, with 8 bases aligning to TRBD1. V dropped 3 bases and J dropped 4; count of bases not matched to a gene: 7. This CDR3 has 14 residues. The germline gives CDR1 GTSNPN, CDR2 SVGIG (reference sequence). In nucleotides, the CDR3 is TGTGCCTGGAGCGGGACTACAGGGGGCACTGAAGCTTTCTTT. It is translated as CAWSGTTGGTEAFF.

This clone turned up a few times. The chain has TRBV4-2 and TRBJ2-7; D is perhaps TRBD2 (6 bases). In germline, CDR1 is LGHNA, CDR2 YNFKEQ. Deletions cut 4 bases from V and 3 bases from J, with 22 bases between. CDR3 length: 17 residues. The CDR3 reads CASSRAPGGQGLYEQYF. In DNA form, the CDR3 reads TGTGCCAGCAGCCGCGCCCCTGGAGGGCAGGGCCTCTACGAGCAGTACTTC.

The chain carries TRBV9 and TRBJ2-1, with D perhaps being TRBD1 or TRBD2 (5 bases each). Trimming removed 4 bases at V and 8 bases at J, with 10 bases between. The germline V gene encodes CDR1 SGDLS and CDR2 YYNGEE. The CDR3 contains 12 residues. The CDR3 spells CASSKRGYEQFF. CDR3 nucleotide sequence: TGTGCCAGCAGCAAGAGGGGTTATGAGCAGTTCTTC.

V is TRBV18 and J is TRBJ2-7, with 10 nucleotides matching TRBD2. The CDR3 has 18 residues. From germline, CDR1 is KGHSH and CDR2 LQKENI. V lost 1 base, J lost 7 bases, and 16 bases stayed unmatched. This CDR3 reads CASSPLAPGTSVSGEQYF. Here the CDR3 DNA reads TGTGCCAGCTCACCACTTGCCCCCGGGACTAGCGTCTCGGGGGAGCAGTACTTC.

This CDR3 is CASSFGQGAITGELFF. CDR3 DNA sequence: TGTGCCAGCAGCTTCGGGCAGGGGGCCATCACCGGGGAGCTGTTTTTT. The chain uses TRBV5-5 and TRBJ2-2, with 8 bases fitting TRBD1. CDR1 is SGHKS, CDR2 YYEKEE, per germline (reference sequence). There are 16 residues in the CDR3. V lost 2 bases to trimming and J lost 4 bases; unmatched junction nucleotides: 7.